A selection of T cell receptor beta chains follows, all from one sample in a study of cytomegalovirus exposure and HLA in healthy donors. The assay was immunoSEQ multiplex PCR, and TCRdb's table has in-frame clones only and misses some. This sample has some 120,000 clones, with around 72% found just once. Material: PBMCs. The source is a woman between 40 and 50 years old in good health and CMV-seropositive. CDR3s include the opening cysteine and the closing phenylalanine or tryptophan. D genes are given only for firm matches. A row's size may be missing; if present it is once, few, many or a size class.

V gene: TRBV5-1
CDR3 length: 16
D gene: TRBD2
clone size: -
J gene: TRBJ2-3
CDR3 DNA: TGCGCCAGCAGCCTCGGGACTAGCGGGAGCACAGATACGCAGTATTTT
CDR3 protein: CASSLGTSGSTDTQYF

V gene: TRBV4-3
CDR3 length: 18
D gene: TRBD2
clone size: -
J gene: TRBJ2-3
CDR3 DNA: TGCGCCAGCAGCCAAGAGGGGACTAGCGGGGGCTTCACAGATACGCAGTATTTT
CDR3 protein: CASSQEGTSGGFTDTQYF

V gene: TRBV10-3
CDR3 length: 16
D gene: -
clone size: few
J gene: TRBJ2-1
CDR3 DNA: TGTGCCATCAGTCCCCACCATTCTAGCTCCTACAATGAGCAGTTCTTC
CDR3 protein: CAISPHHSSSYNEQFF

V gene: TRBV14
CDR3 length: 17
D gene: -
clone size: -
J gene: TRBJ1-1
CDR3 DNA: TGTGCCAGCAGCCAAGATCGGTTTGCGGGCCTTGACACTGAAGCTTTCTTT
CDR3 protein: CASSQDRFAGLDTEAFF

V gene: TRBV19
CDR3 length: 14
D gene: -
clone size: -
J gene: TRBJ1-5
CDR3 DNA: TGTGCCAGTAGTATATCGACAGCTCATCAGCCCCAGCATTTT
CDR3 protein: CASSISTAHQPQHF

V gene: TRBV2
CDR3 length: 13
D gene: -
clone size: few
J gene: TRBJ2-3
CDR3 DNA: TGTGCCAGCAGCCCAGTCGTCGCAGATACGCAGTATTTT
CDR3 protein: CASSPVVADTQYF

V gene: TRBV25-1
CDR3 length: 15
D gene: TRBD1
clone size: -
J gene: TRBJ2-1
CDR3 DNA: TGTGCCAGCACTACCGGGACAGGGGTTGTAGATGAGCAGTTCTTC
CDR3 protein: CASTTGTGVVDEQFF

V gene: TRBV5-1
CDR3 length: 16
D gene: TRBD1
clone size: -
J gene: TRBJ1-1
CDR3 DNA: TGCGCCAGCAGCTACGGGACAGGGGCCCTGAACACTGAAGCTTTCTTT
CDR3 protein: CASSYGTGALNTEAFF

V gene: TRBV7-9
CDR3 length: 15
D gene: -
clone size: -
J gene: TRBJ1-1
CDR3 DNA: TGTGCCAGCAGCTTAGTCAGGGGAGGGGACACTGAAGCTTTCTTT
CDR3 protein: CASSLVRGGDTEAFF

V gene: TRBV5-1
CDR3 length: 16
D gene: TRBD1
clone size: -
J gene: TRBJ2-2
CDR3 DNA: TGCGCCAGCAGCTCCTCCGGGACAGGAAACACCGGGGAGCTGTTTTTT
CDR3 protein: CASSSSGTGNTGELFF

V gene: TRBV5-4
CDR3 length: 14
D gene: -
clone size: -
J gene: TRBJ1-3
CDR3 DNA: TGTGCCAGCAGCCCCGGGCTCGAGGGGGACACCATATATTTT
CDR3 protein: CASSPGLEGDTIYF

V gene: TRBV5-1
CDR3 length: 13
D gene: -
clone size: -
J gene: TRBJ2-7
CDR3 DNA: TGCGCCAGCAGCTTTGGGACAACCGACGAGCAGTACTTC
CDR3 protein: CASSFGTTDEQYF

V gene: TRBV7-2
CDR3 length: 16
D gene: -
clone size: -
J gene: TRBJ1-1
CDR3 DNA: TGTGCCAGCAGCCCGGCAGGGGTCTATTTGAACACTGAAGCTTTCTTT
CDR3 protein: CASSPAGVYLNTEAFF

V gene: TRBV7-6
CDR3 length: 12
D gene: -
clone size: -
J gene: TRBJ2-7
CDR3 DNA: TGTGCCAGCAGCTCGGTCCTCTACGAGCAGTACTTC
CDR3 protein: CASSSVLYEQYF

V gene: TRBV7-3
CDR3 length: 14
D gene: TRBD2
clone size: -
J gene: TRBJ2-5
CDR3 DNA: TGTGCCAGCAGCTCCCGTGGGGGGGAGGAGACCCAGTACTTC
CDR3 protein: CASSSRGGEETQYF

V gene: TRBV5-1
CDR3 length: 11
D gene: -
clone size: -
J gene: TRBJ2-7
CDR3 DNA: TGCGCCAGCAGTCCGGGGTACGAGCAGTACTTC
CDR3 protein: CASSPGYEQYF

V gene: TRBV6-5
CDR3 length: 15
D gene: -
clone size: -
J gene: TRBJ1-6
CDR3 DNA: TGTGCCAGCAGTTACTCGTTCAATGATAATTCACCCCTCCACTTT
CDR3 protein: CASSYSFNDNSPLHF

V gene: TRBV5-4
CDR3 length: 14
D gene: TRBD1
clone size: -
J gene: TRBJ2-5
CDR3 DNA: TGTGCCAGCAGCCAGGGACAGTCCCAAGAGACCCAGTACTTC
CDR3 protein: CASSQGQSQETQYF

V gene: TRBV19
CDR3 length: 11
D gene: TRBD1
clone size: -
J gene: TRBJ1-2
CDR3 DNA: TGTGCCAGCCGGACAGGGAACGGCTACACCTTC
CDR3 protein: CASRTGNGYTF

V gene: TRBV2
CDR3 length: 15
D gene: -
clone size: -
J gene: TRBJ2-7
CDR3 DNA: TGTGCCAGCAGTCAACCGGACAGCCCCTCCTACGAGCAGTACTTC
CDR3 protein: CASSQPDSPSYEQYF

V gene: TRBV4-1
CDR3 length: 15
D gene: -
clone size: -
J gene: TRBJ2-7
CDR3 DNA: TGCGCCAGCAGCCCCGAAGCGGCCCGCTCCTACGAGCAGTACTTC
CDR3 protein: CASSPEAARSYEQYF

V gene: TRBV2
CDR3 length: 15
D gene: TRBD1
clone size: -
J gene: TRBJ2-1
CDR3 DNA: TGTGCCAGCAGGAAACCGGGACAGCAAAACAATGAGCAGTTCTTC
CDR3 protein: CASRKPGQQNNEQFF

V gene: TRBV7-2
CDR3 length: 15
D gene: TRBD1
clone size: -
J gene: TRBJ1-1
CDR3 DNA: TGTGCCAGCAGCCCCCGGACAGGGATGTACACTGAAGCTTTCTTT
CDR3 protein: CASSPRTGMYTEAFF

V gene: TRBV7-8
CDR3 length: 14
D gene: -
clone size: -
J gene: TRBJ1-1
CDR3 DNA: TGTGCCAGCAGCGCCCCAGACTTGGACACTGAAGCTTTCTTT
CDR3 protein: CASSAPDLDTEAFF

V gene: TRBV29-1
CDR3 length: 12
D gene: TRBD1
clone size: -
J gene: TRBJ2-7
CDR3 DNA: TGCAGCGCCCAGACAGGGGACTACGAGCAGTACTTC
CDR3 protein: CSAQTGDYEQYF

V gene: TRBV2
CDR3 length: 12
D gene: TRBD1
clone size: -
J gene: TRBJ2-1
CDR3 DNA: TGTGCCAGCAACGACAGGGGCTGGGAGCAGTTCTTC
CDR3 protein: CASNDRGWEQFF

V gene: TRBV4-3
CDR3 length: 15
D gene: TRBD1
clone size: few
J gene: TRBJ2-7
CDR3 DNA: TGCGCCAGCAGCCAAGAGCGGCAGGGGGCATACGAGCAGTACTTC
CDR3 protein: CASSQERQGAYEQYF

V gene: TRBV4-1
CDR3 length: 16
D gene: TRBD1
clone size: -
J gene: TRBJ2-1
CDR3 DNA: TGCGCCAGCAGCCAAGTGTCGCAGGGGGTAGAAAATGAGCAGTTCTTC
CDR3 protein: CASSQVSQGVENEQFF

V gene: TRBV10-3
CDR3 length: 13
D gene: -
clone size: -
J gene: TRBJ1-2
CDR3 DNA: TGTGCCATCAGTGAGTGGCAAAACTATGGCTACACCTTC
CDR3 protein: CAISEWQNYGYTF

V gene: TRBV29-1
CDR3 length: 14
D gene: -
clone size: -
J gene: TRBJ2-7
CDR3 DNA: TGCAGCGTTGAAGGGGCGGACAAGCCCTACGAGCAGTACTTC
CDR3 protein: CSVEGADKPYEQYF

V gene: TRBV10-3
CDR3 length: 15
D gene: TRBD1
clone size: few
J gene: TRBJ2-7
CDR3 DNA: TGTGCCATCAGTGAGGGGAGACAGGGGGCCTACGAGCAGTACTTC
CDR3 protein: CAISEGRQGAYEQYF

V gene: TRBV20-1
CDR3 length: 11
D gene: -
clone size: -
J gene: TRBJ2-3
CDR3 DNA: TGCAGTGCAGAACGAGCAGATACGCAGTATTTT
CDR3 protein: CSAERADTQYF

V gene: TRBV7-9
CDR3 length: 13
D gene: TRBD2
clone size: -
J gene: TRBJ2-1
CDR3 DNA: TGTGCCAGCAGCTTACGCGGGGGCAATGAGCAGTTCTTC
CDR3 protein: CASSLRGGNEQFF

V gene: TRBV11-2
CDR3 length: 14
D gene: -
clone size: -
J gene: TRBJ1-1
CDR3 DNA: TGTGCCAGCGCTAAAACAGCTCCTAACACTGAAGCTTTCTTT
CDR3 protein: CASAKTAPNTEAFF

V gene: TRBV6-1
CDR3 length: 21
D gene: TRBD2
clone size: -
J gene: TRBJ2-3
CDR3 DNA: TGTGCCAGCAGTGAACTCAGTGGAGGACTAGCGGGGGGGCGCGACAGAGATACGCAGTATTTT
CDR3 protein: CASSELSGGLAGGRDRDTQYF

V gene: TRBV5-1
CDR3 length: 14
D gene: -
clone size: few
J gene: TRBJ2-7
CDR3 DNA: TGCGCCAGCAGCTCGCCCGACAGCTCCTACGAGCAGTACTTC
CDR3 protein: CASSSPDSSYEQYF

V gene: TRBV5-1
CDR3 length: 12
D gene: -
clone size: -
J gene: TRBJ1-3
CDR3 DNA: TGCGCCAGCAGGGGCGACGGAAACACCATATATTTT
CDR3 protein: CASRGDGNTIYF

V gene: TRBV4-3
CDR3 length: 15
D gene: -
clone size: -
J gene: TRBJ2-1
CDR3 DNA: TGCGCCAGCAGCCTAAGAGGGCAGGGGGGAAATGAGCAGTTCTTC
CDR3 protein: CASSLRGQGGNEQFF

V gene: TRBV7-2
CDR3 length: 14
D gene: -
clone size: once
J gene: TRBJ1-2
CDR3 DNA: TGTGCCAGCAGCACTGACCTAGCTAACTATGGCTACACCTTC
CDR3 protein: CASSTDLANYGYTF

V gene: TRBV7-2
CDR3 length: 14
D gene: -
clone size: -
J gene: TRBJ1-1
CDR3 DNA: TGTGCCAGCAGCTTAGATCGGGTGAACACTGAAGCTTTCTTT
CDR3 protein: CASSLDRVNTEAFF

V gene: TRBV18
CDR3 length: 14
D gene: -
clone size: -
J gene: TRBJ1-3
CDR3 DNA: TGTGCCAGCTCCCTACAGGGCGTCGGAAACACCATATATTTT
CDR3 protein: CASSLQGVGNTIYF

V gene: TRBV5-1
CDR3 length: 15
D gene: TRBD2
clone size: once
J gene: TRBJ2-7
CDR3 DNA: TGCGCCAGCAGCTTACTAGCGGGGCCCTCCTACGAGCAGTACTTC
CDR3 protein: CASSLLAGPSYEQYF

V gene: TRBV5-1
CDR3 length: 14
D gene: -
clone size: -
J gene: TRBJ1-4
CDR3 DNA: TGCGCCAGCAGCTTGCAGGGCTCTAATGAAAAACTGTTTTTT
CDR3 protein: CASSLQGSNEKLFF

V gene: TRBV4-1
CDR3 length: 15
D gene: -
clone size: -
J gene: TRBJ1-4
CDR3 DNA: TGCGCCAGCAGCCAAGTACACAGGGCTAACGAAAAACTGTTTTTT
CDR3 protein: CASSQVHRANEKLFF

V gene: TRBV7-2
CDR3 length: 15
D gene: -
clone size: -
J gene: TRBJ1-1
CDR3 DNA: TGTGCCAGCAGCTTAGCCCTGACAGGTAACACTGAAGCTTTCTTT
CDR3 protein: CASSLALTGNTEAFF

V gene: TRBV11-3
CDR3 length: 14
D gene: TRBD2
clone size: -
J gene: TRBJ2-7
CDR3 DNA: TGTGCCAGCAGCTTTAGCGGGACCTCCTACGAGCAGTACTTC
CDR3 protein: CASSFSGTSYEQYF

V gene: TRBV11-1
CDR3 length: 15
D gene: TRBD1
clone size: -
J gene: TRBJ1-2
CDR3 DNA: TGTGCCAGCAGCGAGGGGACAGGCCTCGAGAATGGCTACACCTTC
CDR3 protein: CASSEGTGLENGYTF

V gene: TRBV29-1
CDR3 length: 10
D gene: -
clone size: few
J gene: TRBJ2-2
CDR3 DNA: TGCAGCCCCAGGCACCGGGGAGCTGTTTTT
CDR3 protein: CSPRHRGAVF

V gene: TRBV9
CDR3 length: 20
D gene: TRBD2
clone size: -
J gene: TRBJ2-3
CDR3 DNA: TGTGCCAGCAGCGTAGTATCCAGCGGGGGGGCTGTCGGCAGGACAGATACGCAGTATTTT
CDR3 protein: CASSVVSSGGAVGRTDTQYF

V gene: TRBV6-6
CDR3 length: 15
D gene: -
clone size: -
J gene: TRBJ2-1
CDR3 DNA: TGTGCCAGCAGACGGACGAGGGGAGGATACAATGAGCAGTTCTTC
CDR3 protein: CASRRTRGGYNEQFF

V gene: TRBV18
CDR3 length: 15
D gene: -
clone size: once
J gene: TRBJ2-3
CDR3 DNA: TGTGCCAGCTCACCGTGGAGCGGGAGCACAGATACGCAGTATTTT
CDR3 protein: CASSPWSGSTDTQYF